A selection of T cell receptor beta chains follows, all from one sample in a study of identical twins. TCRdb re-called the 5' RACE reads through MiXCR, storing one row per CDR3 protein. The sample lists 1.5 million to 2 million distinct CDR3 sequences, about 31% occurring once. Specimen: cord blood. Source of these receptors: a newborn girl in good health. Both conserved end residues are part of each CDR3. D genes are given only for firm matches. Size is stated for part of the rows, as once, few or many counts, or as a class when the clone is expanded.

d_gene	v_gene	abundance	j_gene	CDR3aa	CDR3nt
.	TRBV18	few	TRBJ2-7	CASSQNSSYEQYF	TGTGCCAGCTCACAGAATAGCTCCTACGAGCAGTACTTC
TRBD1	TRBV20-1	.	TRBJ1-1	CSATTGTGGTEAFF	TGCAGCGCAACTACCGGGACAGGTGGCACTGAAGCTTTCTTT
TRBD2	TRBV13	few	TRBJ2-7	CASSSSGALSYEQYF	TGTGCCAGCAGCTCTAGCGGGGCCCTTTCCTACGAGCAGTACTTC
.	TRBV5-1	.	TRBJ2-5	CASSLAGYTETQYF	TGCGCCAGCAGCTTGGCAGGGTACACTGAGACCCAGTACTTC
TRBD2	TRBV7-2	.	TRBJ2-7	CASSKWGPTSGSLIYEQYF	TGTGCCAGCAGCAAATGGGGTCCCACTAGCGGTTCGTTAATCTACGAGCAGTACTTC
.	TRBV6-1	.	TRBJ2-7	CASSSARGGTYEQYF	TGTGCCAGCAGTTCCGCCAGGGGGGGTACCTACGAGCAGTACTTC
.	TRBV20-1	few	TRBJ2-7	CSARVDNEQYF	TGCAGTGCTAGAGTAGACAACGAGCAGTACTTC
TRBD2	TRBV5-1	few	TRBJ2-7	CASSLKGLAGPYEQYF	TGCGCCAGCAGCTTGAAGGGACTAGCGGGACCCTACGAGCAGTACTTC
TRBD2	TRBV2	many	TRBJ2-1	CASSESSGGYNEQFF	TGTGCCAGCAGTGAATCTAGCGGGGGGTACAATGAGCAGTTCTTC
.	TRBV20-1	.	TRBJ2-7	CSASRGVTYEQYF	TGCAGTGCTAGTCGCGGAGTCACCTACGAGCAGTACTTC
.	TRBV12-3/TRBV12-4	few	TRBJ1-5	CASASGVASNQPQHF	TGTGCCAGCGCCTCGGGGGTAGCAAGCAATCAGCCCCAGCATTTT
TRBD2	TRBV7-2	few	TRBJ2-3	CASSMTGTSRTDTQYF	TGTGCCAGCAGCATGACCGGGACTAGCCGCACAGATACGCAGTATTTT
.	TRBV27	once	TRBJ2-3	CASGQAGITDTQYF	TGTGCCAGCGGGCAGGCAGGGATCACAGATACGCAGTATTTT
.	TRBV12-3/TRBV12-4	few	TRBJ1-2	CASSPPGSGGYTF	TGTGCCAGCAGTCCCCCAGGGAGCGGAGGCTACACCTTC
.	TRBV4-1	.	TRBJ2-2	CASSSLPTQGELFF	TGCGCCAGCAGCTCACTACCGACCCAGGGGGAGCTGTTTTTT
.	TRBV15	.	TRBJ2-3	CATSSGGSLDTQYF	TGTGCCACCAGCAGTGGAGGGAGTTTAGATACGCAGTATTTT
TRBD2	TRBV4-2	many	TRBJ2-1	CASSPLFPGLADNEQFF	TGTGCCAGCAGCCCGTTATTTCCCGGACTAGCGGACAATGAGCAGTTCTTC
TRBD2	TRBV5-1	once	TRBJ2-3	CASSLGTSLTTDTQYF	TGCGCCAGCAGCTTGGGGACTAGCTTAACCACAGATACGCAGTATTTT
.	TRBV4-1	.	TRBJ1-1	CASYSGSEAFF	TGCGCCAGCTACTCAGGGTCTGAAGCTTTCTTT
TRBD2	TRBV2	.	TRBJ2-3	CASKGWDYTDTQYF	TGTGCCAGCAAGGGTTGGGACTACACAGATACGCAGTATTTT
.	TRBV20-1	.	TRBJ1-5	CSARDISQPQHF	TGCAGTGCTAGAGATATAAGTCAGCCCCAGCATTTT
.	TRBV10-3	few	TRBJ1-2	CAISESGGLDYGYTF	TGTGCCATCAGTGAGTCTGGGGGGTTGGACTATGGCTACACCTTC
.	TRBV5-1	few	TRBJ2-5	CASSFGGLLTETQYF	TGCGCCAGCAGCTTTGGAGGACTACTAACAGAGACCCAGTACTTC
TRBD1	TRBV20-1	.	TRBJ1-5	CSAPGTVNQPQHF	TGCAGTGCTCCCGGGACAGTTAATCAGCCCCAGCATTTT
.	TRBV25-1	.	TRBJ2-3	CASSELDRRTDTQYF	TGTGCCAGCAGTGAATTGGACCGACGCACAGATACGCAGTATTTT
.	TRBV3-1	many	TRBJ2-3	CASSPTTRTDTQYF	TGTGCCAGCAGCCCCACAACTAGAACAGATACGCAGTATTTT
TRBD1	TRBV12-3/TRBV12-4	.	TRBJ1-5	CASSWTGGRNQPQHF	TGTGCCAGCAGTTGGACAGGGGGCAGGAATCAGCCCCAGCATTTT
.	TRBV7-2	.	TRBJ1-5	CASSGQLSNQPQHF	TGTGCCAGCAGTGGACAGTTATCCAATCAGCCCCAGCATTTT
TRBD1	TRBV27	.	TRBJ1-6	CASSFDRAGSPLHF	TGTGCCAGCAGTTTCGACAGGGCAGGGTCACCCCTCCACTTT
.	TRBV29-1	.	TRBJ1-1	CSAQRSDEAFF	TGCAGCGCCCAAAGATCCGACGAAGCTTTCTTT
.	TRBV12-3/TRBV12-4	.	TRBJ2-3	CASTHPGADTQYF	TGTGCCAGCACCCATCCAGGGGCAGATACGCAGTATTTT
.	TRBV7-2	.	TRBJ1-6	CASSQSGRTNSPLHF	TGTGCCAGCAGTCAATCTGGGCGTACCAATTCACCCCTCCACTTT
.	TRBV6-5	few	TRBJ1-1	CASSHDGRNTEAFF	TGTGCCAGCAGTCACGACGGAAGGAACACTGAAGCTTTCTTT
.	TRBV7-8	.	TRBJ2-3	CASSLVLVGSVNTDTQYF	TGTGCCAGCAGCTTAGTACTCGTGGGCAGCGTGAACACAGATACGCAGTATTTT
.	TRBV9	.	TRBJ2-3	CASSVTASSVSDTQYF	TGTGCCAGCAGCGTTACCGCCTCTAGCGTGTCAGATACGCAGTATTTT
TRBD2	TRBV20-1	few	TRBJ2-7	CSLSKGTNYEQYF	TGCAGTTTGTCAAAGGGGACTAACTACGAGCAGTACTTC
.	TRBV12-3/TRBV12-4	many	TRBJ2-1	CASRGDHYNEQFF	TGTGCCAGCAGGGGGGACCACTACAATGAGCAGTTCTTC
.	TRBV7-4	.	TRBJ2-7	CASSLLRPFESQYF	TGTGCCAGCAGCTTACTTCGGCCCTTCGAGTCCCAGTACTTC
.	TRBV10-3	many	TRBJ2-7	CAISEHVSYEQYF	TGTGCCATCAGTGAACACGTCTCCTACGAGCAGTACTTC
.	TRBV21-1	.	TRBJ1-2	CASSIHRVHYGYTF	TGTGCCAGCAGCATCCACAGGGTCCACTATGGCTACACCTTC
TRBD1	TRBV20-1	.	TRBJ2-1	CSARRGQETQFF	TGCAGTGCTAGAAGGGGGCAAGAGACCCAGTTCTTC
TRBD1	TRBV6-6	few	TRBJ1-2	CASYWDREGGPYGYTF	TGTGCCAGCTATTGGGACAGGGAGGGGGGCCCCTATGGCTACACCTTC
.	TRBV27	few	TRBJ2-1	CASAWDGYNEQFF	TGTGCCAGCGCGTGGGACGGTTACAATGAGCAGTTCTTC
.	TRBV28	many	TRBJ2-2	CASSLRYTGELFF	TGTGCCAGCAGTTTACGGTACACCGGGGAGCTGTTTTTT
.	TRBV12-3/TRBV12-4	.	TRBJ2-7	CASSLGNSLYEQYF	TGTGCCAGCAGTTTAGGTAACAGCCTCTACGAGCAGTACTTC
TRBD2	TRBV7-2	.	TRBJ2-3	CASSLGSGLASDTQYF	TGTGCCAGCAGCTTAGGGTCGGGACTAGCGTCAGATACGCAGTATTTT
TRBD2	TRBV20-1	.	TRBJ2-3	CSARVFRGPGGRTDTQYF	TGCAGTGCTAGAGTTTTTCGGGGTCCGGGGGGGCGCACAGATACGCAGTATTTT
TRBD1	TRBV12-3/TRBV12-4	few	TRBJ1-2	CASGQEGYGYTF	TGTGCCAGTGGACAGGAGGGCTATGGCTACACCTTC
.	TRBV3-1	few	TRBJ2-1	CASSQDYPRSLDPINEQFF	TGTGCCAGCAGCCAAGATTACCCCAGGTCCCTAGACCCCATTAATGAGCAGTTCTTC
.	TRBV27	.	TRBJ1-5	CASSFKGRVNQPQHF	TGTGCCAGCAGTTTTAAGGGACGGGTGAATCAGCCCCAGCATTTT
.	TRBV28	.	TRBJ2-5	CASSFGVRGGETQYF	TGTGCCAGCAGTTTTGGTGTCAGGGGGGGTGAGACCCAGTACTTC
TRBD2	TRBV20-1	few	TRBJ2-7	CSARDRGLAGDFPYEQYF	TGCAGTGCCAGAGATCGAGGGCTAGCGGGGGATTTTCCCTACGAGCAGTACTTC
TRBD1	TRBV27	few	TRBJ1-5	CASSPQTGLYNQPQHF	TGTGCCAGCAGCCCTCAGACAGGGCTATACAATCAGCCCCAGCATTTT
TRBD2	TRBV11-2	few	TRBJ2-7	CASSLDRLAGDRYEQYF	TGTGCCAGCAGCTTAGACAGACTAGCGGGAGATCGATACGAGCAGTACTTC